The 21 T cell receptor beta chains reported below all come from one sample, sequenced in a study of cytomegalovirus exposure and HLA in healthy donors. 60 Vbeta and 13 Jbeta primers were used in PCR. Profiled with immunoSEQ multiplex PCR; TCRdb holds only in-frame clones, not every one. The sample has more than 45,000 clones. The sequenced material came from PBMCs. These receptors came from a woman aged 40 to 49 in good health and CMV-seronegative.

The V and J genes are TRBV9 and TRBJ2-3, with 8 bases fitting TRBD2. CDR1 is SGDLS and CDR2 is YYNGEE in the germline V gene. The CDR3 consists of 15 residues. The V segment lost 0 bases and the J segment 0 bases; nucleotides outside the gene matches: 0. The DNA of the CDR3 is TGTGCCAGCAGCGTAGCGGGGGGGAGCACAGATACGCAGTATTTT. Translating gives CASSVAGGSTDTQYF.

The rearrangement uses TRBV4-2 and TRBJ2-2; maybe TRBD2 (6 bases). V shed 0 bases and J shed 4 bases, with 18 bases lying between them. Germline V gives CDR1 LGHNA, CDR2 YNFKEQ. The CDR3 is 18 amino acids. The CDR3 nucleotides read TGTGCCAGCAGCCAAGAAGGCGGACGCGGGGTCGGCACCGGGGAGCTGTTTTTT. Amino acids: CASSQEGGRGVGTGELFF.

The genes are TRBV19 and TRBJ1-2; 8 bases align to TRBD1. Germline CDR1 is LNHDA and CDR2 is SQIVND (reference sequence). The CDR3 consists of 13 residues. Trimming cost V 7 bases and J 3 bases; bases outside gene matches: 4. CDR3 in amino acids: CASTDRVDYGYTF. CDR3 DNA: TGTGCCAGTACGGACAGGGTGGACTATGGCTACACCTTC.

The CDR3 DNA is TGTGCCAGCAGCGCAGCGGGAGTTGGCACAGATACGCAGTATTTT. This encodes CASSAAGVGTDTQYF. The genes are TRBV9 and TRBJ2-3, with 8 bases identical to TRBD2. Germline V CDR1 and CDR2: SGDLS, YYNGEE. The V gene end was trimmed by 3 bases and the J gene end by 1 base; junction bases not matched to a gene: 4. This CDR3 region has 15 residues. The complete variable domain, with remaining parts taken from reference TRBV9 and TRBJ2-3, reads DSGVTQTPKHLITATGQRVTLRCSPRSGDLSVYWYQQSLDQGLQFLIQYYNGEERAKGNILERFSAQQFPDLHSELNLSSLELGDSALYFCASSAAGVGTDTQYFGPGTRLTVL.

J is TRBJ2-1 and V is TRBV5-4, with a possible D match to TRBD2 (5 bases). The CDR3 covers 15 residues. Trimming shortened V by 2 bases and J by 6 bases, and 15 bases separated the two germline ends. Germline V gene lookup returns CDR1 SGHNT and CDR2 YYREEE (reference sequence). The CDR3 DNA reads TGTGCCAGCAGCTTCTACGTGGGAGATTCCAATGAGCAGTTCTTC. Residues: CASSFYVGDSNEQFF.

In nucleotides, the CDR3 is TGCGCCAGCAGCGCCAGAGTAGCGGGAACCTACAATGAGCAGTTCTTC. Translating it yields CASSARVAGTYNEQFF. V gene TRBV5-1 combines with J gene TRBJ2-1, with TRBD2 matching over 8 bases. Germline V gene data show CDR1 as SGHRS and CDR2 as YFSETQ. The CDR3 sequence is 16 residues long. Trimming removed 4 bases from V and 2 bases from J; junction bases left unmatched: 8.

The gene calls are TRBV30 and TRBJ1-4; 7 bases are a match to TRBD1. The germline V gene encodes CDR1 GTSNPN and CDR2 SVGIG (reference sequence). The CDR3 has 15 amino acids. The J segment lost 10 bases and the V segment lost 8 bases, leaving 19 bases of the junction unmatched. CDR3 sequence (DNA): TGTGCCGGGGCCGGGCGGGACAGCGGAGTGGGAAAACTGTTTTTT. Amino acids: CAGAGRDSGVGKLFF.

The genes are TRBV10-3 and TRBJ2-7, with 8 bases matching TRBD2. The CDR3 covers 15 residues. The germline V gene has CDR1 ENHRY and CDR2 SYGVKD. Trimming took 7 bases from V and 6 from J; bases not matched to a gene: 14. The CDR3 here is CAIKPAGGAPAEQYF. The CDR3 DNA is TGTGCCATCAAGCCCGCCGGGGGGGCCCCCGCCGAGCAGTACTTC.

The chain recombines TRBV19 with TRBJ1-1; D might be TRBD1 (5 bases). V dropped 5 bases and J dropped 0 bases, with 16 bases sitting between them. The CDR3 length is 16 residues. Per the germline V gene, CDR1 is LNHDA and CDR2 is SQIVND (reference sequence). CDR3 loop: CASSPTEILMNTEAFF. The CDR3 DNA reads as TGTGCCAGTAGTCCGACAGAGATCCTGATGAACACTGAAGCTTTCTTT.

This chain links TRBV5-6 with TRBJ1-5, with 10 nucleotides matching TRBD1. The CDR3 consists of 18 residues. Per the germline V gene, CDR1 is SGHDT and CDR2 is YYEEEE. V lost 0 bases, J lost 3 bases, and 9 bases stayed unmatched. The CDR3 DNA sequence: TGTGCCAGCAGCTTGGGAACGTTCGGGACAGGGGTCAATCAGCCCCAGCATTTT. This gives the protein CASSLGTFGTGVNQPQHF.

This chain uses TRBV5-1 with TRBJ2-7; D is perhaps TRBD2 (7 bases). There are 15 residues in the CDR3. The V gene's germline CDR1 is SGHRS and CDR2 YFSETQ. Deletions cut 6 bases from V and 6 bases from J, with 22 bases between. This chain's CDR3 is CASTPRRGGGVEQYF. The CDR3 DNA reads as TGCGCCAGCACCCCGCGCCGGGGAGGGGGGGTCGAGCAGTACTTC.

In the case of this clone: Other DNA sequences in the sample encode the same CDR3. The chain employs TRBV2 and TRBJ2-6; TRBD1 is a possible D gene (6 bases). The CDR3 has 16 residues. The germline V gene has CDR1 SNHLY and CDR2 FYNNEI. Trimming pared 6 bases from V and 2 bases from J, leaving 14 bases between. The CDR3 reads CASSALTGAGANVLTF. The CDR3 DNA reads as TGTGCCAGCAGCGCCCTGACAGGAGCTGGGGCCAACGTCCTGACTTTC.

This sequence joins TRBV27 and TRBJ1-2; the D gene is possibly TRBD1 (6 bases). V gave up 5 bases and J gave up 8 bases, with 18 bases separating them. Germline V gene data show CDR1 as MNHEY and CDR2 as SMNVEV (reference sequence). CDR3 length equals 14 residues. As DNA, the CDR3 is TGTGCCAGCAGTACGGCTGACAGGTCCGTCGGCTACACCTTC. It codes for CASSTADRSVGYTF.

This CDR3 reads CASSQRTGYEQYF. CDR3 nucleotides: TGCGCCAGCAGCCAACGGACAGGGTACGAGCAGTACTTC. This rearrangement joins TRBV4-3 to TRBJ2-7; TRBD1 matches 8 bases. J lost 4 bases, V lost 2 bases, and 1 base had no gene match. The CDR3 length is 13 residues. Germline-derived CDR1 and CDR2 are LGHNA and YSLEER.

The rearrangement uses TRBV4-3 and TRBJ2-1, with 14 bases that match TRBD2. V shed 5 bases and J 5 bases; nucleotides not matched to a gene: 11. The CDR3 totals 18 residues. The germline CDR1 and CDR2 sequences are LGHNA and YSLEER. This chain's CDR3 is CASSRTSGGIVSDNEQFF. The CDR3 region has the DNA TGCGCCAGCAGCAGGACTAGCGGGGGGATCGTGTCCGACAATGAGCAGTTCTTC.

The rearrangement joins TRBV19 to TRBJ2-7, with 7 positions matching TRBD1. Germline loops: CDR1 LNHDA, CDR2 SQIVND (reference sequence). The CDR3 is 13 amino acids. Trimming removed 6 bases from V and 1 base from J; junction bases left unmatched: 3. CDR3 DNA: TGTGCCAGTAGGGACAGGCCATCCTACGAGCAGTACTTC. Encoded protein: CASRDRPSYEQYF. Using reference TRBV19 and TRBJ2-7 for the parts outside the CDR3, the full variable domain is DGGITQSPKYLFRKEGQNVTLSCEQNLNHDAMYWYRQDPGQGLRLIYYSQIVNDFQKGDIAEGYSVSREKKESFPLTVTSAQKNPTAFYLCASRDRPSYEQYFGPGTRLTVT.

The V gene is TRBV25-1, the J gene TRBJ2-7; 7 nucleotides match TRBD2. The CDR3 length is 15 residues. J lost 2 bases, V lost 2 bases, and 6 bases had no gene match. From germline, CDR1 is MGHDK and CDR2 SYGVNS. The DNA of the CDR3 is TGTGCCAGCAGTGAAGTAGGACTAGTCGCCTACGAGCAGTACTTC. Translating gives CASSEVGLVAYEQYF.

The chain joins TRBV7-6 to TRBJ2-5, with TRBD2 identical over 8 bases. Germline V gene data show CDR1 as SGHVS and CDR2 as FNYEAQ. Germline trimming cut 0 bases from V and 7 bases from J; bases unmatched to any gene: 7. This CDR3 is 15 amino acids long. CDR3 amino acids: CASSLAWTSKGTQYF. In DNA form, the CDR3 reads TGTGCCAGCAGCTTAGCGTGGACTAGCAAAGGGACCCAGTACTTC.

V is TRBV28 and J is TRBJ2-5, with D possibly TRBD1 on 5 matching bases. The V gene's germline CDR1 is MDHEN and CDR2 SYDVKM. The V and J ends lost 6 bases and 5 bases respectively, with 10 bases between them. The CDR3 length is 12 residues. The CDR3 nucleotides are TGTGCCAGCAGAGGGGTGGGGGAGACCCAGTACTTC. As protein: CASRGVGETQYF.

About this clone itself: Other DNA sequences in this sample translate to the same CDR3. The chain couples TRBV7-2 to TRBJ1-4; a weak D match, TRBD1 (5 bases). Germline CDR1 SGHTA, CDR2 FQGNSA. CDR3 size: 15 residues. The germline V and J ends were trimmed by 4 bases and 3 bases, with 12 bases remaining between them. CDR3 residues: CASSWQGIANEKLFF. The CDR3 region has the DNA TGTGCCAGCAGCTGGCAGGGAATCGCTAATGAAAAACTGTTTTTT.

The chain is built from TRBV6-1 and TRBJ2-3, with D maybe TRBD1 (5 bases). Trimming cost V 4 bases and J 0 bases, with 17 bases left between them. The germline gives CDR1 MNHNS, CDR2 SASEGT. This CDR3 region has 17 residues. The CDR3 sequence: CASSARGSRISTDTQYF. DNA for the CDR3: TGTGCCAGCAGTGCAAGGGGCTCACGTATTAGCACAGATACGCAGTATTTT.